What follows is one T cell receptor (beta chain) and its context. The sample has other DNA sequences that encode this CDR3 too. Original handling: Reference gene primer amplification in the assay estimated nucleated cell counts. TCRdb's copy holds only in-frame clones and misses some; the assay was immunoSEQ multiplex PCR. V, J and clone size are those of that table, while D and trimming were read from the DNA. The repertoire includes 250,000 or so clones, about 90% of them detected once, and 1.3% to 1.5% sits in the top ten. This record belongs to a study of blood T cell repertoires in COVID-19. The CDR3 sequence is 13 residues long. Germline CDR1 is LNHDA and CDR2 is SQIVND (reference sequence). V gave up 5 bases and J gave up 4 bases; unmatched junction bases: 1.

This TCR was recovered from a man aged 80 or over with acute or convalescent COVID-19. The rearrangement joins TRBV19 to TRBJ1-1; 10 bases are a match to TRBD1. The specimen sequenced was peripheral blood. The CDR3 reads CASSRDRGTEAFF. In nucleotides, the CDR3 is TGTGCCAGTAGTCGGGACAGGGGCACTGAAGCTTTCTTT.